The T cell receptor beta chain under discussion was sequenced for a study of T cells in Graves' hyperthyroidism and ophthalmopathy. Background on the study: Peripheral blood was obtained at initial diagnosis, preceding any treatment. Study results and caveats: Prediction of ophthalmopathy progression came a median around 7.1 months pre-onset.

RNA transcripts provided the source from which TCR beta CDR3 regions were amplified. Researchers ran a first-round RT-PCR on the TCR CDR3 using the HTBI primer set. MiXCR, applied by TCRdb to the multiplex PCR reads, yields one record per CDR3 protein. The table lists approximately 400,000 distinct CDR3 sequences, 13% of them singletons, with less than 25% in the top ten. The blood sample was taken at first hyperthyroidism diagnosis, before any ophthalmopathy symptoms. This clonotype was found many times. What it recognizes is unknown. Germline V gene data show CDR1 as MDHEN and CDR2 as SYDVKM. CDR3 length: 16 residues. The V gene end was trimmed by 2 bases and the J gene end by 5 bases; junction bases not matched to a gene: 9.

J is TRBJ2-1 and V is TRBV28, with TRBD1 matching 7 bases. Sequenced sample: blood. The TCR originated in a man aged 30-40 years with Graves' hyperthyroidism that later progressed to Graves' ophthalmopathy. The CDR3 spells CASSLGDRELNNEQFF. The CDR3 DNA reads TGTGCCAGCAGTTTAGGGGACAGAGAACTCAACAATGAGCAGTTCTTC.